This T cell receptor (beta chain) was recorded in a study of blood T cell repertoires in COVID-19. Whole-study context: COVID-19 samples collected from the United States, Italy and Spain covered acute and convalescent phases. Nucleic acid was either cDNA or gDNA, and it came from T cells, B-cell-depleted T cells, or PBMCs.

V was trimmed by 3 bases and J by 5 bases, leaving 10 bases between them. The CDR3 is made up of 13 amino acids. Germline V gene sequence: CDR1 WSHSY, CDR2 SAAADI. Generated by immunoSEQ multiplex PCR, the TCRdb table keeps only in-frame clones and is missing some. The sample includes approximately 180,000 clones, 75% to 95% seen only once; the top ten take about 0.54%. The chain is built from TRBV10-2 and TRBJ2-5; a weak D match, TRBD1 (6 bases). This clonotype originated in a man aged 50 to 60 with acute or convalescent COVID-19. Sequenced input: peripheral blood. The CDR3, as DNA: TGCGCCAGCAGTGAACAGGGTAGGGAGACCCAGTACTTC. Amino acid sequence: CASSEQGRETQYF.